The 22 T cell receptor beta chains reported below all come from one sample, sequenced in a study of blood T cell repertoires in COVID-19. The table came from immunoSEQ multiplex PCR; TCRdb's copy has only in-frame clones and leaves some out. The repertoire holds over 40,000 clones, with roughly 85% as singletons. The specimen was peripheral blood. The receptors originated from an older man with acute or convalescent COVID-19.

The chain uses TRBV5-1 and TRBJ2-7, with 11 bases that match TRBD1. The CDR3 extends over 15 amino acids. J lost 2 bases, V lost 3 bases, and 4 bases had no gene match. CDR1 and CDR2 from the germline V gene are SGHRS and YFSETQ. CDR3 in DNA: TGCGCCAGCAGCTCGGACAGGGGGCTCACCTACGAGCAGTACTTC. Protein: CASSSDRGLTYEQYF. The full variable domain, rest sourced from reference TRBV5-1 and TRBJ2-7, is KAGVTQTPRYLIKTRGQQVTLSCSPISGHRSVSWYQQTPGQGLQFLFEYFSETQRNKGNFPGRFSGRQFSNSRSEMNVSTLELGDSALYLCASSSDRGLTYEQYFGPGTRLTVT.

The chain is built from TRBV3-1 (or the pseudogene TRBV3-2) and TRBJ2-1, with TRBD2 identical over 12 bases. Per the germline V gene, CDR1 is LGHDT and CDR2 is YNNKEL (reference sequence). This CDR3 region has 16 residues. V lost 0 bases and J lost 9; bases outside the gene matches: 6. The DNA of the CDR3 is TGTGCCAGCAGCCAAGATCCTAGCGGGGGGGAAGGTGAGCAGTTCTTC. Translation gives CASSQDPSGGEGEQFF.

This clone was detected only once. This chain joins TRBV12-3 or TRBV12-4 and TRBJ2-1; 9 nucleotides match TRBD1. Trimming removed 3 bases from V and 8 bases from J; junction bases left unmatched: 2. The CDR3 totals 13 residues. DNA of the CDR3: TGTGCCAGCAGTTTGGGACAGGGATATGAGCAGTTCTTC. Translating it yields CASSLGQGYEQFF.

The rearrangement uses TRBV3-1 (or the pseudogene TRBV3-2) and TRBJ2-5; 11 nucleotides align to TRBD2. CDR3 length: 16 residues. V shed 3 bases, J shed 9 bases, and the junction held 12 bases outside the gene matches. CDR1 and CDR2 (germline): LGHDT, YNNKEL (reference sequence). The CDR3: CASSHPGTSGRLAQYF. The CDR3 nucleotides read TGTGCCAGCAGCCACCCCGGGACTAGCGGTCGCTTGGCCCAGTACTTC.

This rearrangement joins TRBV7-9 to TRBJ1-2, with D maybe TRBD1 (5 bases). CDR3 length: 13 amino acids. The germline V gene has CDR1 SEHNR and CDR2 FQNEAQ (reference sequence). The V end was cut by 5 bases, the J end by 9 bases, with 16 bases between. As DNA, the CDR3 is TGTGCCAGCAGCCCGACAGCCACTATACGCTACACCTTC. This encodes CASSPTATIRYTF.

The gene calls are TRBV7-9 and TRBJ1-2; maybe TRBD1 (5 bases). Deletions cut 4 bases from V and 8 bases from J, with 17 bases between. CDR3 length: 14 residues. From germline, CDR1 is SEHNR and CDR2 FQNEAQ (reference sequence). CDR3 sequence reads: CASSSAGSGQGYTF. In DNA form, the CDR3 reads TGTGCCAGCAGCTCCGCAGGGAGCGGGCAGGGCTACACCTTC.

The CDR3 here is CASSVTRGPRPYEQYF. Written as DNA, the CDR3 is TGTGCCAGCAGCGTCACCAGGGGGCCGCGACCCTACGAGCAGTACTTC. V and J are TRBV7-2 and TRBJ2-7, with 8 bases matching TRBD1. CDR1 and CDR2 from the germline V gene are SGHTA and FQGNSA. The V gene end was trimmed by 5 bases and the J gene end by 2 bases; junction bases not matched to a gene: 11. The CDR3 runs to 16 residues.

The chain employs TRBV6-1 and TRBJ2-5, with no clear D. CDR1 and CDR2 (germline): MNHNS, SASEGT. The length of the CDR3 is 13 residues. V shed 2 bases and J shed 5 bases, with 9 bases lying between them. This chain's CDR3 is CASSEPAAETQYF. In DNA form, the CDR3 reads TGTGCCAGCAGTGAACCCGCGGCGGAGACCCAGTACTTC.

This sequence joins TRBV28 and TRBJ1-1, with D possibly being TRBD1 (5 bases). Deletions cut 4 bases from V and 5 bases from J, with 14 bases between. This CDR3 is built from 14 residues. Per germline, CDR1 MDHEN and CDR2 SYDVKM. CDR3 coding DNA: TGTGCCAGCAGTTCCAATCAGGGTTTTACTGAAGCTTTCTTT. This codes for CASSSNQGFTEAFF.

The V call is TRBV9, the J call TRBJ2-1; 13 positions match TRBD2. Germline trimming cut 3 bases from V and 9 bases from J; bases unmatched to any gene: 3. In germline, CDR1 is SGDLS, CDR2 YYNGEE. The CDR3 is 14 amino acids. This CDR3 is CASSAGLAGTEQFF. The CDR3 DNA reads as TGTGCCAGCAGCGCGGGACTAGCGGGGACTGAGCAGTTCTTC.

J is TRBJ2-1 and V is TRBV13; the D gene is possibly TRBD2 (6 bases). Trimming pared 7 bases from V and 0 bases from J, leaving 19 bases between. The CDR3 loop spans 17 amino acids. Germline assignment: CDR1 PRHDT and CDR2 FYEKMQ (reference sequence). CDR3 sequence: CASTTGGARSSYNEQFF. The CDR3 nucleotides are TGTGCCAGCACCACAGGCGGGGCCCGAAGCTCCTACAATGAGCAGTTCTTC.

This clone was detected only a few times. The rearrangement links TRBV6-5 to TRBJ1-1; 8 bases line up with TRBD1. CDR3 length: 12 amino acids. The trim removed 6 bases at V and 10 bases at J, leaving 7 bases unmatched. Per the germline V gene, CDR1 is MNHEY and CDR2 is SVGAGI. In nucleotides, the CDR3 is TGTGCCAGCAGGAAGACAGGGGAGGGAGCTTTCTTT. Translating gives CASRKTGEGAFF.

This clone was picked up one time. DNA for the CDR3: TGTGCCAGCAGCGTCGGGGCGGGGGGACCTTACAATGAGCAGTTCTTC. Translating it yields CASSVGAGGPYNEQFF. The chain has TRBV9 and TRBJ2-1; 8 bases align to TRBD2. Germline CDR1 and CDR2: SGDLS and YYNGEE. CDR3 size: 16 residues. J gave up 4 bases and V 2 bases, and 8 bases lay outside the gene matches.

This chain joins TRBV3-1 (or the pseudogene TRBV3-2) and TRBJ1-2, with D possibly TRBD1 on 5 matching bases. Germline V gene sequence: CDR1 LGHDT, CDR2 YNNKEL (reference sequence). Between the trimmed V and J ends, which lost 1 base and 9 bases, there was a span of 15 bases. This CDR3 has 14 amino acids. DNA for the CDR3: TGTGCCAGCAGCCAAGTTGGGACTCCAGGTCGCTACACCTTC. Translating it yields CASSQVGTPGRYTF.

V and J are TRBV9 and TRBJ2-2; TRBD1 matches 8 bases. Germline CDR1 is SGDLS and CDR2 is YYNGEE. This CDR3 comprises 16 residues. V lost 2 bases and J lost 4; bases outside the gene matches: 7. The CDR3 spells CASSVKDRVSTGELFF. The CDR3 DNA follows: TGTGCCAGCAGCGTTAAGGACAGGGTGAGCACCGGGGAGCTGTTTTTT.

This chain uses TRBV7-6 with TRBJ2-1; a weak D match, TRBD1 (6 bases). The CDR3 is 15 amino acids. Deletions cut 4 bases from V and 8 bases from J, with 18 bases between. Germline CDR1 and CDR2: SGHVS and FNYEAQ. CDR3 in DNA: TGTGCCAGCAGCTCCACGGGACAACCCCAGGATGAGCAGTTCTTC. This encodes CASSSTGQPQDEQFF.

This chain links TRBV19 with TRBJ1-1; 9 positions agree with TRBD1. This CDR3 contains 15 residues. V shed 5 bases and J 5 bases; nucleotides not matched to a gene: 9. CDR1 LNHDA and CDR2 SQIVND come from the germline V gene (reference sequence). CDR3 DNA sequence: TGTGCCAGTAGTCCACAGACAGGGGGAGAGACTGAAGCTTTCTTT. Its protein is CASSPQTGGETEAFF.

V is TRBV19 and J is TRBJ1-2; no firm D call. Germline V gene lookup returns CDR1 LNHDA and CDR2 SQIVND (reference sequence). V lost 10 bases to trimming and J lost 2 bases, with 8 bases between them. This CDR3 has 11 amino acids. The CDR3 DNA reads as TGTGCCACCTACGCAAACTATGGCTACACCTTC. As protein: CATYANYGYTF.

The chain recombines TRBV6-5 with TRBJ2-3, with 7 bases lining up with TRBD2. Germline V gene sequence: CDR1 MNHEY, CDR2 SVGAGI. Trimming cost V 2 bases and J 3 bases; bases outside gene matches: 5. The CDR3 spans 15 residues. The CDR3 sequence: CASSYDLGLTDTQYF. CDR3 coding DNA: TGTGCCAGCAGTTACGATTTGGGACTAACAGATACGCAGTATTTT.

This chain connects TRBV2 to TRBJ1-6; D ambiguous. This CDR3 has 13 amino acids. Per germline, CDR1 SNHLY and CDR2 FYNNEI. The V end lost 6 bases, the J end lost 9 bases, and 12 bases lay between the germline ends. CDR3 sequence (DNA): TGTGCCAGCAGCGAGAGGAATGGTTCACCCCTCCACTTT. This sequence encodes CASSERNGSPLHF.

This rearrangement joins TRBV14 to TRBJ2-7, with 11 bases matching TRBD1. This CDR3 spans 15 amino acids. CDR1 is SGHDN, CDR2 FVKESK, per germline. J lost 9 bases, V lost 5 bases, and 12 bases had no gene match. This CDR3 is CASSFGQGAASAQYF. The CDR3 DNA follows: TGTGCCAGCAGCTTTGGACAGGGGGCAGCATCAGCGCAGTACTTC.

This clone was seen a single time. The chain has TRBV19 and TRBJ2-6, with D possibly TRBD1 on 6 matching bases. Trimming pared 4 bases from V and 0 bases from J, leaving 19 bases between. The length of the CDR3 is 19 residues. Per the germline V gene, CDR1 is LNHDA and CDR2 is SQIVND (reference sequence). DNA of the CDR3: TGTGCCAGTAGTACCCCCAGGGGACACTCACTCTCTGGGGCCAACGTCCTGACTTTC. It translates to CASSTPRGHSLSGANVLTF. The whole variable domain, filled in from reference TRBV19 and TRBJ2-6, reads DGGITQSPKYLFRKEGQNVTLSCEQNLNHDAMYWYRQDPGQGLRLIYYSQIVNDFQKGDIAEGYSVSREKKESFPLTVTSAQKNPTAFYLCASSTPRGHSLSGANVLTFGAGSRLTVL.